A selection of T cell receptor beta chains follows, all from one sample in a study of control samples from healthy donors and cancer patients. The method was immunoSEQ multiplex PCR; TCRdb's version includes in-frame clones alone and lacks a portion of them. In the table there are about 70,000 clones, roughly 82% of which are singletons. Sequencing used PBMCs. The receptors here all came from a woman in her forties or fifties with lung cancer. Both conserved end residues are part of each CDR3. The D gene is left open where the match is weak. Expanded clones are given a class, and other clones once, few, many or no size at all.

abundance: -; d_gene: TRBD1; j_gene: TRBJ1-1; v_gene: TRBV6-6; CDR3aa: CASSYPGQLMNTEAFF; CDR3nt: TGTGCCAGCAGTTACCCGGGACAGTTAATGAACACTGAAGCTTTCTTT
abundance: few; d_gene: -; j_gene: TRBJ2-3; v_gene: TRBV11-3; CDR3aa: CASSPGLQSTVTDTQYF; CDR3nt: TGTGCCAGCAGCCCAGGACTACAATCCACCGTGACAGATACGCAGTATTTT
abundance: -; d_gene: TRBD2; j_gene: TRBJ2-1; v_gene: TRBV6-6; CDR3aa: CASSEPGTTYNEQFF; CDR3nt: TGTGCCAGCAGCGAACCCGGGACTACCTACAATGAGCAGTTCTTC
abundance: -; d_gene: -; j_gene: TRBJ1-1; v_gene: TRBV28; CDR3aa: CAASELLNTEAFF; CDR3nt: TGTGCCGCAAGCGAGCTCCTGAACACTGAAGCTTTCTTT
abundance: -; d_gene: -; j_gene: TRBJ2-7; v_gene: TRBV7-9; CDR3aa: CASSLDFQGLYEQYF; CDR3nt: TGTGCCAGCAGCTTAGACTTTCAGGGGCTCTACGAGCAGTACTTC
abundance: -; d_gene: -; j_gene: TRBJ2-7; v_gene: TRBV10-1; CDR3aa: CASSETQGYEQYF; CDR3nt: TGCGCCAGCAGTGAGACACAGGGCTACGAGCAGTACTTC
abundance: -; d_gene: -; j_gene: TRBJ1-3; v_gene: TRBV6-1; CDR3aa: CASSDGVSGNTIYF; CDR3nt: TGTGCCAGCAGTGACGGGGTCTCTGGAAACACCATATATTTT
abundance: -; d_gene: -; j_gene: TRBJ1-1; v_gene: TRBV7-9; CDR3aa: CASSPTGTEAFF; CDR3nt: TGTGCCAGCAGCCCCACAGGGACTGAAGCTTTCTTT
abundance: -; d_gene: TRBD1; j_gene: TRBJ1-2; v_gene: TRBV9; CDR3aa: CASSVATGDSYGYTF; CDR3nt: TGTGCCAGCAGCGTAGCGACAGGGGACAGCTATGGCTACACCTTC
abundance: once; d_gene: -; j_gene: TRBJ2-7; v_gene: TRBV2; CDR3aa: CASSGARGTRRYEQYF; CDR3nt: TGTGCCAGCAGTGGGGCCCGGGGGACGCGCCGCTACGAGCAGTACTTC
abundance: once; d_gene: TRBD1; j_gene: TRBJ1-6; v_gene: TRBV6-2/TRBV6-3; CDR3aa: CASSPGGYNSPLHF; CDR3nt: TGTGCCAGCAGCCCAGGGGGGTATAATTCACCCCTCCACTTT
abundance: -; d_gene: TRBD1; j_gene: TRBJ1-1; v_gene: TRBV19; CDR3aa: CASSFRGQGNTEAFF; CDR3nt: TGTGCCAGTAGTTTCCGCGGACAGGGGAACACTGAAGCTTTCTTT
abundance: -; d_gene: -; j_gene: TRBJ1-1; v_gene: TRBV7-2; CDR3aa: CASSEHMNTEAFF; CDR3nt: TGTGCCAGCAGCGAACACATGAACACTGAAGCTTTCTTT
abundance: -; d_gene: -; j_gene: TRBJ2-2; v_gene: TRBV23-1; CDR3aa: CASSRRGIPGELFF; CDR3nt: TGCGCCAGCAGTCGTCGAGGGATCCCCGGGGAGCTGTTTTTT
abundance: -; d_gene: TRBD1; j_gene: TRBJ2-4; v_gene: TRBV30; CDR3aa: CAWSVSGQGAKNIQYF; CDR3nt: TGTGCCTGGAGTGTATCGGGACAGGGGGCCAAAAACATTCAGTACTTC
abundance: medium-sized; d_gene: -; j_gene: TRBJ1-1; v_gene: TRBV3-1/TRBV3-2; CDR3aa: CASSQDGLNTEAFF; CDR3nt: TGTGCCAGCAGCCAAGACGGGCTGAACACTGAAGCTTTCTTT
abundance: -; d_gene: -; j_gene: TRBJ2-5; v_gene: TRBV12-3/TRBV12-4; CDR3aa: CASSRKETQYF; CDR3nt: TGTGCCAGCAGTCGGAAGGAGACCCAGTACTTC
abundance: -; d_gene: -; j_gene: TRBJ1-2; v_gene: TRBV28; CDR3aa: CASLTAANYGYTF; CDR3nt: TGTGCCAGCCTTACAGCAGCTAACTATGGCTACACCTTC
abundance: -; d_gene: -; j_gene: TRBJ1-2; v_gene: TRBV2; CDR3aa: CASSVGGPYGYTF; CDR3nt: TGTGCCAGCAGTGTAGGGGGGCCCTATGGCTACACCTTC
abundance: -; d_gene: -; j_gene: TRBJ1-5; v_gene: TRBV19; CDR3aa: CASKEGAGFNQPQHF; CDR3nt: TGTGCCAGTAAGGAGGGAGCAGGGTTCAATCAGCCCCAGCATTTT
abundance: once; d_gene: TRBD1; j_gene: TRBJ1-2; v_gene: TRBV30; CDR3aa: CAWSRQGINYGYTF; CDR3nt: TGTGCCTGGAGTAGACAGGGGATTAACTATGGCTACACCTTC
abundance: -; d_gene: -; j_gene: TRBJ1-2; v_gene: TRBV2; CDR3aa: CASSEAGEGWGYTF; CDR3nt: TGTGCCAGCAGTGAAGCGGGGGAAGGGTGGGGCTACACCTTC
abundance: -; d_gene: TRBD1; j_gene: TRBJ1-1; v_gene: TRBV7-2; CDR3aa: CASSFPLGRGRGTEAFF; CDR3nt: TGTGCCAGCAGCTTCCCGCTCGGGAGGGGGCGCGGCACTGAAGCTTTCTTT
abundance: -; d_gene: TRBD1; j_gene: TRBJ1-6; v_gene: TRBV5-6; CDR3aa: CASTHGGGLSSYNSPLHF; CDR3nt: TGTGCCAGCACCCATGGAGGGGGCCTTAGCTCCTATAATTCACCCCTCCACTTT
abundance: few; d_gene: TRBD1; j_gene: TRBJ2-5; v_gene: TRBV5-1; CDR3aa: CASSPWTGEETQYF; CDR3nt: TGCGCCAGCAGCCCTTGGACAGGGGAAGAGACCCAGTACTTC
abundance: few; d_gene: -; j_gene: TRBJ1-1; v_gene: TRBV7-9; CDR3aa: CASSLMGPNTEAFF; CDR3nt: TGTGCCAGCAGCTTAATGGGACCGAACACTGAAGCTTTCTTT
abundance: -; d_gene: -; j_gene: TRBJ2-3; v_gene: TRBV11-2; CDR3aa: CASRKPGVADTQYF; CDR3nt: TGTGCCAGCAGAAAACCAGGAGTGGCAGATACGCAGTATTTT
abundance: -; d_gene: -; j_gene: TRBJ2-3; v_gene: TRBV6-4; CDR3aa: CASSELVGDTQYF; CDR3nt: TGTGCCAGCAGTGAACTAGTCGGGGATACGCAGTATTTT
abundance: -; d_gene: TRBD2; j_gene: TRBJ2-2; v_gene: TRBV9; CDR3aa: CASSAHTTSGGLYYTGELFF; CDR3nt: TGTGCCAGCAGCGCGCACACTACTAGCGGGGGACTCTACTACACCGGGGAGCTGTTTTTT
abundance: -; d_gene: TRBD2; j_gene: TRBJ2-7; v_gene: TRBV27; CDR3aa: CASSISGGARSYEQYF; CDR3nt: TGTGCCAGCAGTATTAGCGGGGGGGCCAGATCGTACGAGCAGTACTTC
abundance: -; d_gene: TRBD2; j_gene: TRBJ2-2; v_gene: TRBV7-2; CDR3aa: CASRAGGNTGELFF; CDR3nt: TGTGCCAGCAGAGCGGGGGGGAACACCGGGGAGCTGTTTTTT
abundance: -; d_gene: -; j_gene: TRBJ1-4; v_gene: TRBV27; CDR3aa: CASSMSRDYGFFLEKLFF; CDR3nt: TGTGCCAGCAGCATGAGTAGGGACTACGGGTTTTTTTTAGAAAAACTGTTTTTT
abundance: once; d_gene: TRBD1; j_gene: TRBJ1-5; v_gene: TRBV27; CDR3aa: CASSQGTVRQPQHF; CDR3nt: TGTGCCAGCAGTCAGGGGACAGTCCGACAGCCCCAGCATTTT
abundance: -; d_gene: TRBD1; j_gene: TRBJ2-5; v_gene: TRBV6-5; CDR3aa: CASTTGQGGETQYF; CDR3nt: TGTGCCAGCACGACCGGACAGGGGGGGGAGACCCAGTACTTC
abundance: -; d_gene: TRBD1; j_gene: TRBJ2-7; v_gene: TRBV2; CDR3aa: CASSRQGLSGNEQYF; CDR3nt: TGTGCCAGCAGTAGACAGGGGCTGAGTGGGAACGAGCAGTACTTC
abundance: -; d_gene: -; j_gene: TRBJ2-2; v_gene: TRBV10-3; CDR3aa: CAIPRDTYTGELFF; CDR3nt: TGTGCCATCCCCCGGGACACCTACACCGGGGAGCTGTTTTTT
abundance: -; d_gene: -; j_gene: TRBJ1-1; v_gene: TRBV7-9; CDR3aa: CASSRDSGTEAFF; CDR3nt: TGTGCCAGCAGCCGGGACTCCGGCACTGAAGCCTTCTTT
abundance: -; d_gene: TRBD1; j_gene: TRBJ2-1; v_gene: TRBV5-5; CDR3aa: CASSLDRGSYNEQFF; CDR3nt: TGTGCCAGCAGCCTGGACAGGGGCTCCTACAATGAGCAGTTCTTC
abundance: -; d_gene: TRBD1; j_gene: TRBJ2-7; v_gene: TRBV19; CDR3aa: CASSIDRGYEQYF; CDR3nt: TGTGCCAGTAGTATCGACAGGGGGTACGAGCAGTACTTC